Listed below are T cell receptor beta chains from one sample, sequenced in a study of blood T cell repertoires in COVID-19. Profiled with immunoSEQ multiplex PCR; TCRdb holds only in-frame clones, not every one. This table has about 200,000 clones, over 75% appearing once. Sequenced input: peripheral blood. These TCRs come from a man aged 55 to 70 with acute or convalescent COVID-19. CDR3s include the opening cysteine and the closing phenylalanine or tryptophan. Each record gives: CDR3 protein, CDR3 DNA, clone size, V gene, J gene, D gene. The D gene is left open where the match is weak. Size tells how often a clone was seen (once, few, many) or the class of an expanded clone, and some rows leave it out.

CDR3aa: CASSGGAQGARTEAFF
CDR3nt: TGTGCCAGCAGCGGAGGTGCGCAGGGGGCGCGAACTGAAGCTTTCTTT
abundance: -
v_gene: TRBV7-2
j_gene: TRBJ1-1
d_gene: TRBD1

CDR3aa: CASSLLRVDQPQHF
CDR3nt: TGTGCCAGCAGTTTATTGCGAGTGGATCAGCCCCAGCATTTT
abundance: -
v_gene: TRBV28
j_gene: TRBJ1-5
d_gene: -

CDR3aa: CAISDPQGNNSPLHF
CDR3nt: TGTGCCATCAGTGACCCACAGGGGAATAATTCACCCCTCCACTTT
abundance: -
v_gene: TRBV10-3
j_gene: TRBJ1-6
d_gene: TRBD1

CDR3aa: CASSVVSGGSEEQFF
CDR3nt: TGTGCCAGCAGCGTAGTGTCGGGAGGCTCTGAGGAGCAGTTCTTC
abundance: -
v_gene: TRBV9
j_gene: TRBJ2-1
d_gene: TRBD2

CDR3aa: CASSLQGAQPQHF
CDR3nt: TGTGCCAGCAGTTTACAGGGGGCTCAGCCCCAGCATTTT
abundance: few
v_gene: TRBV27
j_gene: TRBJ1-5
d_gene: TRBD1

CDR3aa: CASSVTGMNTEAFF
CDR3nt: TGCGCCAGCAGCGTGACAGGGATGAACACTGAAGCTTTCTTT
abundance: -
v_gene: TRBV5-1
j_gene: TRBJ1-1
d_gene: TRBD1

CDR3aa: CASSQSGTSFYEQYF
CDR3nt: TGTGCCAGTAGCCAATCCGGGACTAGTTTCTACGAGCAGTACTTC
abundance: -
v_gene: TRBV28
j_gene: TRBJ2-7
d_gene: TRBD2

CDR3aa: CASSSSGKGETQYF
CDR3nt: TGTGCCAGCAGTAGTAGCGGGAAGGGAGAGACCCAGTACTTC
abundance: -
v_gene: TRBV28
j_gene: TRBJ2-5
d_gene: TRBD2

CDR3aa: CASSPSGLAGVYPGEQYF
CDR3nt: TGCGCCAGCAGTCCCTCTGGACTAGCGGGAGTTTATCCCGGCGAGCAGTACTTC
abundance: -
v_gene: TRBV23-1
j_gene: TRBJ2-7
d_gene: TRBD2

CDR3aa: CASGQQETQYF
CDR3nt: TGTGCCAGCGGACAGCAAGAGACCCAGTACTTC
abundance: once
v_gene: TRBV11-2
j_gene: TRBJ2-5
d_gene: -

CDR3aa: CASSRTEGFHEQYF
CDR3nt: TGTGCCAGCTCCCGGACAGAAGGCTTTCACGAGCAGTACTTC
abundance: -
v_gene: TRBV18
j_gene: TRBJ2-7
d_gene: -

CDR3aa: CASSQETGSEIYGYTF
CDR3nt: TGTGCCAGCAGCCAGGAGACAGGGAGCGAGATCTATGGCTACACCTTC
abundance: -
v_gene: TRBV4-2
j_gene: TRBJ1-2
d_gene: TRBD1

CDR3aa: CASSPGGAREKLFF
CDR3nt: TGTGCCAGCAGCCCAGGGGGCGCACGGGAAAAACTGTTTTTT
abundance: -
v_gene: TRBV28
j_gene: TRBJ1-4
d_gene: TRBD1

CDR3aa: CASSLDPHPAGGPDEQFF
CDR3nt: TGTGCCAGCAGCTTGGATCCCCACCCGGCGGGAGGGCCAGATGAGCAGTTCTTC
abundance: -
v_gene: TRBV5-4
j_gene: TRBJ2-1
d_gene: TRBD2

CDR3aa: CASSSSTGLYTF
CDR3nt: TGTGCCAGCAGTTCCTCGACAGGCCTCTACACCTTC
abundance: -
v_gene: TRBV28
j_gene: TRBJ1-2
d_gene: -

CDR3aa: CASSLAHRGDYEQYF
CDR3nt: TGCGCCAGCAGCTTGGCCCATCGCGGAGACTACGAGCAGTACTTC
abundance: -
v_gene: TRBV5-1
j_gene: TRBJ2-7
d_gene: -

CDR3aa: CASSLLKGANTEAFF
CDR3nt: TGTGCCAGCAGTTTATTGAAAGGAGCGAACACTGAAGCTTTCTTT
abundance: -
v_gene: TRBV28
j_gene: TRBJ1-1
d_gene: -

CDR3aa: CASSVYRNTGELFF
CDR3nt: TGTGCCAGCAGTGTCTACAGGAACACCGGGGAGCTGTTTTTT
abundance: -
v_gene: TRBV2
j_gene: TRBJ2-2
d_gene: -

CDR3aa: CASSQRRDAWGNEQFF
CDR3nt: TGTGCCAGCAGCCAAAGGCGGGATGCCTGGGGGAATGAGCAGTTCTTC
abundance: -
v_gene: TRBV3-1/TRBV3-2
j_gene: TRBJ2-1
d_gene: -

CDR3aa: CASSLEAPNSPLHF
CDR3nt: TGTGCCAGCAGTTTAGAAGCTCCTAATTCACCCCTCCACTTT
abundance: -
v_gene: TRBV28
j_gene: TRBJ1-6
d_gene: -

CDR3aa: CASSLGLVAGGHEQFF
CDR3nt: TGTGCCAGCAGCTTAGGGTTGGTAGCGGGAGGTCATGAGCAGTTCTTC
abundance: few
v_gene: TRBV7-2
j_gene: TRBJ2-1
d_gene: TRBD2

CDR3aa: CASSEIAEYNEQFF
CDR3nt: TGTGCCAGCAGTGAGATAGCAGAATACAATGAGCAGTTCTTC
abundance: -
v_gene: TRBV2
j_gene: TRBJ2-1
d_gene: -

CDR3aa: CASSFRLAAGDTQYF
CDR3nt: TGTGCCAGCAGTTTTCGTCTAGCGGCAGGAGATACGCAGTATTTT
abundance: -
v_gene: TRBV28
j_gene: TRBJ2-3
d_gene: TRBD2

CDR3aa: CSATTQRGYTF
CDR3nt: TGCAGTGCTACCACCCAGAGGGGCTACACCTTC
abundance: -
v_gene: TRBV20-1
j_gene: TRBJ1-2
d_gene: -

CDR3aa: CASSSPQGRNSPLHF
CDR3nt: TGTGCCAGCAGTTCGCCACAGGGGAGGAATTCACCCCTCCACTTT
abundance: -
v_gene: TRBV6-5
j_gene: TRBJ1-6
d_gene: TRBD1

CDR3aa: CAISEGQSPGELFF
CDR3nt: TGTGCCATCAGTGAGGGGCAGAGTCCCGGGGAGCTGTTTTTT
abundance: -
v_gene: TRBV10-3
j_gene: TRBJ2-2
d_gene: -

CDR3aa: CASSPGNNEQFF
CDR3nt: TGTGCCAGCAGTCCAGGGAACAATGAGCAGTTCTTC
abundance: -
v_gene: TRBV6-5
j_gene: TRBJ2-1
d_gene: -

CDR3aa: CASSLGNYEQYF
CDR3nt: TGTGCCAGCAGTCTCGGGAACTACGAGCAGTACTTC
abundance: -
v_gene: TRBV28
j_gene: TRBJ2-7
d_gene: -

CDR3aa: CAWSKGQGVYEQYF
CDR3nt: TGTGCCTGGAGTAAAGGACAGGGGGTCTACGAGCAGTACTTC
abundance: -
v_gene: TRBV30
j_gene: TRBJ2-7
d_gene: TRBD1

CDR3aa: CASSPGQYNSPLHF
CDR3nt: TGTGCCAGCAGTCCGGGACAGTATAATTCACCCCTCCACTTT
abundance: -
v_gene: TRBV27
j_gene: TRBJ1-6
d_gene: TRBD1

CDR3aa: CASSLGGTSGKETQYF
CDR3nt: TGTGCCAGCAGCTTGGGTGGGACTAGCGGTAAAGAGACCCAGTACTTC
abundance: -
v_gene: TRBV11-2
j_gene: TRBJ2-5
d_gene: TRBD2

CDR3aa: CASSERTGIYF
CDR3nt: TGTGCCAGCAGTGAAAGGACAGGGATTTACTTC
abundance: -
v_gene: TRBV25-1
j_gene: TRBJ2-7
d_gene: TRBD1

CDR3aa: CASSLGTGLPVGYTF
CDR3nt: TGTGCCAGCAGTTTGGGGACAGGGTTACCCGTCGGCTACACCTTC
abundance: -
v_gene: TRBV6-5
j_gene: TRBJ1-2
d_gene: TRBD1

CDR3aa: CASSFAPESEQFF
CDR3nt: TGTGCCAGCAGTTTTGCCCCCGAGAGTGAGCAGTTCTTC
abundance: -
v_gene: TRBV28
j_gene: TRBJ2-1
d_gene: -

CDR3aa: CASSTPGLATEQFF
CDR3nt: TGTGCCAGTAGTACACCGGGACTAGCTACTGAGCAGTTCTTC
abundance: -
v_gene: TRBV19
j_gene: TRBJ2-1
d_gene: TRBD2

CDR3aa: CASSPDRLNTEAFF
CDR3nt: TGTGCCAGCAGCCCCGACAGACTGAACACTGAAGCTTTCTTT
abundance: -
v_gene: TRBV7-9
j_gene: TRBJ1-1
d_gene: -

CDR3aa: CASSGQTVNTEAFF
CDR3nt: TGTGCCAGCAGCGGACAGACAGTGAACACTGAAGCTTTCTTT
abundance: -
v_gene: TRBV9
j_gene: TRBJ1-1
d_gene: -

CDR3aa: CASSSRGLGTGELFF
CDR3nt: TGTGCCAGCAGTAGCAGGGGGCTCGGCACCGGGGAGCTGTTTTTT
abundance: once
v_gene: TRBV28
j_gene: TRBJ2-2
d_gene: TRBD1

CDR3aa: CSVMTGQLNYNEQFF
CDR3nt: TGCAGCGTCATGACAGGCCAGCTAAATTACAATGAGCAGTTCTTC
abundance: once
v_gene: TRBV29-1
j_gene: TRBJ2-1
d_gene: -

CDR3aa: CASSGPGENTEAFF
CDR3nt: TGTGCCAGCAGTGGGCCGGGAGAGAACACTGAAGCTTTCTTT
abundance: -
v_gene: TRBV2
j_gene: TRBJ1-1
d_gene: -

CDR3aa: CASSTGGRDTIYF
CDR3nt: TGTGCCAGCAGCACAGGGGGCCGGGACACCATATATTTT
abundance: few
v_gene: TRBV6-5
j_gene: TRBJ1-3
d_gene: TRBD1

CDR3aa: CASSRDRDYVEQYF
CDR3nt: TGTGCCAGCAGCCGGGACAGGGACTACGTGGAGCAGTACTTC
abundance: few
v_gene: TRBV7-9
j_gene: TRBJ2-7
d_gene: TRBD1

CDR3aa: CASSLFTAGGSNEQFF
CDR3nt: TGTGCCAGCAGCTTGTTTACAGCGGGAGGGTCCAATGAGCAGTTCTTC
abundance: once
v_gene: TRBV5-5
j_gene: TRBJ2-1
d_gene: TRBD2

CDR3aa: CASSLVRGRHEQYF
CDR3nt: TGTGCCAGCAGCTTAGTGAGGGGGCGGCACGAGCAGTACTTC
abundance: -
v_gene: TRBV11-2
j_gene: TRBJ2-7
d_gene: TRBD1

CDR3aa: CASSEGRVGTGELFF
CDR3nt: TGTGCCAGCAGTGAGGGGAGGGTAGGGACCGGGGAGCTGTTTTTT
abundance: -
v_gene: TRBV6-1
j_gene: TRBJ2-2
d_gene: TRBD2

CDR3aa: CAIRTEMNTEAFF
CDR3nt: TGTGCCATCAGGACAGAGATGAACACTGAAGCTTTCTTT
abundance: once
v_gene: TRBV10-3
j_gene: TRBJ1-1
d_gene: -

CDR3aa: CASTGTSGRFETQYF
CDR3nt: TGTGCCAGCACCGGGACTAGCGGGAGATTTGAGACCCAGTACTTC
abundance: -
v_gene: TRBV7-2
j_gene: TRBJ2-5
d_gene: TRBD2

CDR3aa: CASSSPRAEDTQYF
CDR3nt: TGTGCCAGCAGTTCGCCCCGAGCGGAAGATACGCAGTATTTT
abundance: once
v_gene: TRBV6-5
j_gene: TRBJ2-3
d_gene: -

CDR3aa: CASSIDREYEQYF
CDR3nt: TGCGCCAGCAGCATCGACAGGGAATACGAGCAGTACTTC
abundance: few
v_gene: TRBV5-1
j_gene: TRBJ2-7
d_gene: TRBD1